This is a list of T cell receptor beta chains from one sample in a study of T cells after yellow fever vaccination. TCRdb reanalysed the 5' RACE reads using MiXCR and keeps one entry per CDR3 protein. In the table there are more than 350,000 distinct CDR3 sequences, 11% of which are singletons. The input for sequencing was PBMCs, taken on the day of the first yellow fever vaccination. The receptor source for this set is a man between 18 and 29 years old who received the YFV17D yellow fever vaccine. Each CDR3 is given with its conserved first and last residue. Each record gives: D gene, clone size, V gene, CDR3 length, J gene, CDR3 DNA, CDR3 protein. A D gene is named only where the DNA matches it firmly. Clone size is shown for a subset of rows, as once, few, many or a class of expanded clone.

NA	few	TRBV7-9	16	TRBJ1-2	TGTGCCAGCAGCTTACTCCGGGACCTACAGAACTATGGCTACACCTTC	CASSLLRDLQNYGYTF
NA	few	TRBV10-3	13	TRBJ2-1	TGTGCCGCTCAAAGGGAGACCCAATATGAGCAGTTCTTC	CAAQRETQYEQFF
NA	few	TRBV9	13	TRBJ2-2	TGTGCCAGCGCAGGGCTTCACACCGGGGAGCTGTTTTTT	CASAGLHTGELFF
NA	NA	TRBV20-1	11	TRBJ2-5	TGCAGTGCCCCCCACCGAGAGACCCAGTACTTC	CSAPHRETQYF
NA	few	TRBV10-3	12	TRBJ2-1	TGTGCCATCAGTGGGGCCGACAATGAGCAGTTCTTC	CAISGADNEQFF
TRBD1	few	TRBV5-1	16	TRBJ2-2	TGCGCCAGCAGCTCGGCTGCAGGGGGAGTCACCGGGGAGCTGTTTTTT	CASSSAAGGVTGELFF
NA	many	TRBV4-2	15	TRBJ1-4	TGTGCCAGCAGCTCGCCCCCTAAACTTTGGGAAAAACTGTTTTTT	CASSSPPKLWEKLFF
TRBD1	many	TRBV15	14	TRBJ1-2	TGTGCCACCAGCAGCCGCAGGGGGCCGAATGGCTACACCTTC	CATSSRRGPNGYTF
NA	NA	TRBV4-1	15	TRBJ1-5	TGCGCCAGCAGCCAAGATCAGAGGGGTCGTCAGCCCCAGCATTTT	CASSQDQRGRQPQHF
NA	few	TRBV6-1	15	TRBJ2-6	TGTGCCTGTAGGACAGACCTAGCTGGGGCCAACGTCCTGACTTTC	CACRTDLAGANVLTF
NA	few	TRBV11-2	12	TRBJ2-1	TGTGCCAGCAGCTTAGACCCGGTTGAGCAGTTCTTC	CASSLDPVEQFF
TRBD1	many	TRBV6-1	14	TRBJ1-2	TGTGCCACCGGACAGGTGGGGGTTACCTATGGCTACACCTTC	CATGQVGVTYGYTF
NA	few	TRBV4-1	18	TRBJ1-1	TGCGCCAGCAGCCCGAACGGGGGATTGATAGATGGGAACACTGAAGCTTTCTTT	CASSPNGGLIDGNTEAFF
NA	few	TRBV5-1	13	TRBJ1-1	TGCGCCAGCAGCTTGTATCAGGGCACTGAAGCTTTCTTT	CASSLYQGTEAFF
NA	NA	TRBV5-1	13	TRBJ2-3	TGCGCCAGCAGCTTTAGCCTCACAGATACGCAGTATTTT	CASSFSLTDTQYF
TRBD2	few	TRBV19	17	TRBJ2-3	TGTGCCAGTCGGACTAGCGGGGAAGCTGTCGGCACAGATACGCAGTATTTT	CASRTSGEAVGTDTQYF
NA	few	TRBV20-1	14	TRBJ1-2	TGCAGTGCTAGACCGCACCGGACAGATATAAGCTACACCTTC	CSARPHRTDISYTF
NA	many	TRBV3-1	15	TRBJ1-2	TGTGCCAGCAGCCAAGATCTTGACAGAATCTATGGCTACACCTTC	CASSQDLDRIYGYTF
NA	NA	TRBV7-9	14	TRBJ2-7	TGTGCCAGCAGCTTTTGGCGGCGGCCCTACGAGCAGTACTTC	CASSFWRRPYEQYF
TRBD2	NA	TRBV28	18	TRBJ2-1	TGTGCCAGCAGTTTGGACGGTTGGGGTAGCGGGGGGGCAAATGAGCAGTTCTTC	CASSLDGWGSGGANEQFF
TRBD2	few	TRBV19	13	TRBJ2-1	TGTGCCAGTAGTACGGGACTAGCGGGTGAGCAGTTCTTC	CASSTGLAGEQFF
NA	NA	TRBV12-3/TRBV12-4	12	TRBJ2-7	TGTGCCAGCAGCCGGGATATCTACGAGCAGTACTTC	CASSRDIYEQYF
TRBD2	NA	TRBV29-1	14	TRBJ2-2	TGCAGCGTTGTCCCCCATCTAGCGGGCGGGGAGCTGTTTTTT	CSVVPHLAGGELFF
NA	NA	TRBV6-5	13	TRBJ1-1	TGTGCCAGCAGTTATTGGGGGAACACTGAAGCTTTCTTT	CASSYWGNTEAFF
NA	many	TRBV18	13	TRBJ2-5	TGTGCCAGCTCACGCGGCAGCAGGGAGACCCAGTACTTC	CASSRGSRETQYF
NA	NA	TRBV18	15	TRBJ2-1	TGTGCCAGCTCACCACTGAGCTACGGTGATGGTGAGCAGTTCTTC	CASSPLSYGDGEQFF
TRBD2	few	TRBV30	15	TRBJ2-1	TGTGCCTGGAGTCGGAGCGGGGGTCCCCTCAATGAGCAGTTCTTC	CAWSRSGGPLNEQFF
TRBD1	NA	TRBV5-1	16	TRBJ2-6	TGCGCCAGCAGCTCGGGACAGGTAGCTGGGGCCAACGTCCTGACTTTC	CASSSGQVAGANVLTF
TRBD1	few	TRBV12-3/TRBV12-4	16	TRBJ2-2	TGTGCCAGCAGTTTACGAGGCAGGGGGCCCCCCGGGGAGCTGTTTTTT	CASSLRGRGPPGELFF
NA	NA	TRBV12-3/TRBV12-4	14	TRBJ2-2	TGTGCCAGCAGGGCGTTATCCGGAGGCGGGGAGCTGTTTTTT	CASRALSGGGELFF
NA	NA	TRBV5-1	14	TRBJ2-5	TGCGCCAGCAGCTTACAGAGATCCGAAGAGACCCAGTACTTC	CASSLQRSEETQYF
NA	few	TRBV19	15	TRBJ2-5	TGTGCCAGTAGTATAGACGCCAGGGTCCAAGAGACCCAGTACTTC	CASSIDARVQETQYF
NA	NA	TRBV4-3	13	TRBJ2-7	TGCGCCAGCAGCCAAGGGGAAACCTACGAGCAGTACTTC	CASSQGETYEQYF
NA	NA	TRBV7-2	14	TRBJ2-7	TGTGCCACCAGTCACGGGGACTTTACCTACGAGCAGTACTTC	CATSHGDFTYEQYF
NA	many	TRBV20-1	14	TRBJ1-2	TGCAGTGCTAGAGATGACGGGGGCAGCTATGGCTACACCTTC	CSARDDGGSYGYTF
NA	NA	TRBV7-9	14	TRBJ2-1	TGTGCCAGCAGCTTAGTAAACTCTCACAATGAGCAGTTCTTC	CASSLVNSHNEQFF
NA	NA	TRBV2	14	TRBJ2-1	TGTGCCAGCACTGGAGGGGTGGTACTCGATGAGCAGTTCTTC	CASTGGVVLDEQFF
TRBD2	few	TRBV7-2	13	TRBJ2-2	TGTGCCAGCACCGCAAGCGGGGCCGGGGAGCTGTTTTTT	CASTASGAGELFF
NA	NA	TRBV5-5	15	TRBJ2-1	TGTGCCAGCAGCTTAAGTCCGGGGTACTCCAATGAGCAGTTCTTC	CASSLSPGYSNEQFF
TRBD1	NA	TRBV5-1	15	TRBJ1-1	TGCGCCAGCAGCGGGACAGGGGGCCTGAACACTGAAGCTTTCTTT	CASSGTGGLNTEAFF
NA	few	TRBV12-3/TRBV12-4	15	TRBJ2-3	TGTGCCAGCAGCGCTGGACAGACCAGCACAGATACGCAGTATTTT	CASSAGQTSTDTQYF
NA	few	TRBV5-4	15	TRBJ2-7	TGTGCCAGCAGCCGACAGATTATGGGCCGCAACGAGCAGTACTTC	CASSRQIMGRNEQYF
TRBD2	few	TRBV7-2	15	TRBJ2-2	TGTGCCAGCAGAACCTCGGGGGGGCTAGCCGGGGAGCTGTTTTTT	CASRTSGGLAGELFF
NA	many	TRBV7-3	13	TRBJ2-2	TGTGCCAGCAGCTCGAGAGTCACCGGGGAGCTGTTTTTT	CASSSRVTGELFF
NA	few	TRBV20-1	13	TRBJ1-4	TGCAGTGCTAGCAAACCGATTAATGAAAAACTGTTTTTT	CSASKPINEKLFF